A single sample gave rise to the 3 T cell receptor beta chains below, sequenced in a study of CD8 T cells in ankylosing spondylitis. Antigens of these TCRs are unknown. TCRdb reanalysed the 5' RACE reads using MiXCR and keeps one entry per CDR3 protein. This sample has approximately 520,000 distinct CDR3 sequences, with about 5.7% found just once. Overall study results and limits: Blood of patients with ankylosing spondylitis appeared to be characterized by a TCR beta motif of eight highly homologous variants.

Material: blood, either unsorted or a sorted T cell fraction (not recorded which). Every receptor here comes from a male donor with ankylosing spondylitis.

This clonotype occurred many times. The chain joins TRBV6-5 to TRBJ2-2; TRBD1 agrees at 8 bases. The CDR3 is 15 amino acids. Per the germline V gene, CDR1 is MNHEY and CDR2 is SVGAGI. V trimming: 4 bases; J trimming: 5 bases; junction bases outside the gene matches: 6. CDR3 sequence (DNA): TGTGCCAGCAGTTTCGACAGGGGAAAAACCGGGGAGCTGTTTTTT. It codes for CASSFDRGKTGELFF.

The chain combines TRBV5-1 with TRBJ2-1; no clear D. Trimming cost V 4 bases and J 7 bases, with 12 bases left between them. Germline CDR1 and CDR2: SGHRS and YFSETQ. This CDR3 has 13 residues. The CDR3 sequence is CASSPGPINEQFF. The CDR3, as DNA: TGCGCCAGCAGCCCCGGACCGATTAATGAGCAGTTCTTC.

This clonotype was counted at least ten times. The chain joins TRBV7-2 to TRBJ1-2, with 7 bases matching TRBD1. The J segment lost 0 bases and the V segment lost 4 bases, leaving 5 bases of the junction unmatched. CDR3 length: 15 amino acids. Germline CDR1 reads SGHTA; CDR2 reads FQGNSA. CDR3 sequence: CASSSQTGTNYGYTF. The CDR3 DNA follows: TGTGCCAGCAGCTCGCAGACAGGGACTAACTATGGCTACACCTTC.